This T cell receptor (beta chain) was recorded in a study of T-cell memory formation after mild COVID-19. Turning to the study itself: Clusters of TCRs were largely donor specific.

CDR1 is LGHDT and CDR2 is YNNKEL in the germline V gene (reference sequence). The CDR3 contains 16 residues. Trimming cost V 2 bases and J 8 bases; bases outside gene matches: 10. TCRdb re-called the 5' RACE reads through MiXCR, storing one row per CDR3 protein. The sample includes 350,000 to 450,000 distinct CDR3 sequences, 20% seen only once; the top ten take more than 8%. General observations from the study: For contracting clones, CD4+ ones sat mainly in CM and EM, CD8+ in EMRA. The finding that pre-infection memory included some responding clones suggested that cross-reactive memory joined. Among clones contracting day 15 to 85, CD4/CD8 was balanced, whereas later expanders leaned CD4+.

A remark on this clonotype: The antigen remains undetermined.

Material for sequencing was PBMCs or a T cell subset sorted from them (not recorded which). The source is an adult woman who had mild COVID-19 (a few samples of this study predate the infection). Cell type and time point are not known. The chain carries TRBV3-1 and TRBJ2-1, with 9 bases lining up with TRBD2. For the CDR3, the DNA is TGTGCCAGCAGCCAACCCGGGACTAGCTACGTCGATGAGCAGTTCTTC. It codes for CASSQPGTSYVDEQFF.